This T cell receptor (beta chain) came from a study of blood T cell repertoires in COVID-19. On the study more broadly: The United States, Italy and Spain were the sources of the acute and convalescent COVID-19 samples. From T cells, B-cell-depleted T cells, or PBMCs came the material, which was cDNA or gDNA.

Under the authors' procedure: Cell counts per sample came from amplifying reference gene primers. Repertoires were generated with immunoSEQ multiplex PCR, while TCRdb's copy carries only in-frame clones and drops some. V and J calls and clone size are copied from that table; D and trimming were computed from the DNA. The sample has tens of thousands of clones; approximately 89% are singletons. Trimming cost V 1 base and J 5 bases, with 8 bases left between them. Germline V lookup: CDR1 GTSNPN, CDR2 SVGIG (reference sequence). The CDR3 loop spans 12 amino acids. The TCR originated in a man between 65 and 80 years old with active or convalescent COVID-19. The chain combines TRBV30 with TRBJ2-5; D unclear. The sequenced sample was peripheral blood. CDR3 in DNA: TGTGCCTGGAGTGGGCGGCGGGAGACCCAGTACTTC. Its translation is CAWSGRRETQYF.